A single sample is the source of the 23 T cell receptor beta chains below, sequenced in a study of graft-versus-host responses after intestinal transplantation. These receptors have no identified antigens. The assay was immunoSEQ multiplex PCR, and TCRdb's table has in-frame clones only and misses some. The sample carries 110,000 to 150,000 clones, 92% recorded once. The material sequenced was unstimulated CD4+ T cells sorted from spleen or lymph node cells, taken before intestinal transplant. These receptors were collected from a human donor who received an intestinal transplant.

The chain has TRBV15 and TRBJ2-1; tentatively, D is TRBD2 (6 bases). Deletions cut 6 bases from V and 7 bases from J, with 19 bases between. Germline loops: CDR1 LNHNV, CDR2 YYDKDF (reference sequence). The CDR3 sequence is 15 residues long. The CDR3: CATRGVAVSGNEQFF. In nucleotides, the CDR3 is TGTGCCACCAGGGGGGTAGCGGTCTCCGGTAATGAGCAGTTCTTC.

This chain joins TRBV19 and TRBJ2-7, with D perhaps TRBD2 (6 bases). Trimming took 5 bases from V and 1 from J, leaving 9 bases between them. This CDR3 has 13 residues. Germline V CDR1 and CDR2: LNHDA, SQIVND (reference sequence). CDR3 sequence reads: CASSRGASYEQYF. CDR3 coding DNA: TGTGCCAGTAGTCGCGGGGCGTCCTACGAGCAGTACTTC. Supplemented by reference TRBV19 and TRBJ2-7, the full variable domain reads DGGITQSPKYLFRKEGQNVTLSCEQNLNHDAMYWYRQDPGQGLRLIYYSQIVNDFQKGDIAEGYSVSREKKESFPLTVTSAQKNPTAFYLCASSRGASYEQYFGPGTRLTVT.

This sequence joins TRBV7-6 and TRBJ2-2, with TRBD2 matching over 11 bases. V lost 1 base and J lost 4; bases outside the gene matches: 8. The germline V gene encodes CDR1 SGHVS and CDR2 FNYEAQ. CDR3 length: 18 residues. This chain's CDR3 is CASSLDSGRVLGTGELFF. CDR3 DNA: TGTGCCAGCAGCTTAGATAGCGGGAGGGTTCTCGGCACCGGGGAGCTGTTTTTT.

The chain carries TRBV29-1 and TRBJ1-1; D possibly corresponds to TRBD1 (5 bases). Per germline, CDR1 SQVTM and CDR2 ANQGSEA. There are 10 residues in the CDR3. The CDR3 sequence: CEGRDTEAFF. The CDR3, as DNA: TGCGAGGGGCGCGACACTGAAGCTTTCTTT. The full variable domain, its missing parts supplied by reference TRBV29-1 and TRBJ1-1, is SAVISQKPSRDICQRGTSLTIQCQVDSQVTMMFWYRQQPGQSLTLIATANQGSEATYESGFVIDKFPISRPNLTFSTLTVSNMSPEDSSIYLCEGRDTEAFFGQGTRLTVV.

The J gene is TRBJ1-3, the V gene TRBV7-3, with D uncertain. Germline V gene lookup returns CDR1 SGHTA and CDR2 FQGTGA. The CDR3 contains 13 residues. Trimming removed 3 bases at V and 2 bases at J, with 5 bases between. In DNA, the CDR3 is TGTGCCAGCAGCTTGGGAACTGGAAACACCATATATTTT. The encoded protein is CASSLGTGNTIYF.

J is TRBJ2-7 and V is TRBV12-5; 8 positions agree with TRBD2. The V segment lost 3 bases and the J segment 3 bases; nucleotides outside the gene matches: 7. This CDR3 region has 15 residues. Germline V gene lookup returns CDR1 LGHNT and CDR2 FRNRAP. The CDR3 here is CASGLGAGAIYEQYF. The CDR3 DNA follows: TGTGCTAGTGGTTTAGGAGCGGGAGCGATCTACGAGCAGTACTTC. Looking up the rest from reference TRBV12-5 and TRBJ2-7 gives the full variable domain: DARVTQTPRHKVTEMGQEVTMRCQPILGHNTVFWYRQTMMQGLELLAYFRNRAPLDDSGMPKDRFSAEMPDATLATLKIQPSEPRDSAVYFCASGLGAGAIYEQYFGPGTRLTVT.

The chain recombines TRBV6-6 with TRBJ1-3, with D unresolved. Trimming pared 0 bases from V and 4 bases from J, leaving 4 bases between. From germline, CDR1 is MNHNY and CDR2 SVGAGI (reference sequence). The CDR3 contains 13 residues. CDR3 sequence: CASSYSEGNTIYF. CDR3 sequence (DNA): TGTGCCAGCAGTTACTCGGAGGGAAACACCATATATTTT.

CDR3 residues: CASSLALRRGGISGANVLTF. DNA of the CDR3: TGTGCCAGCAGCTTAGCGCTGAGGAGAGGGGGGATCTCTGGGGCCAACGTCCTGACTTTC. The rearrangement joins TRBV7-2 to TRBJ2-6; D might be TRBD1 or TRBD2, each matching 6 bases. Germline CDR1 and CDR2: SGHTA and FQGNSA. The CDR3 runs to 20 residues. Trimming took 0 bases from V and 0 from J, leaving 18 bases between them.

The J gene is TRBJ2-3, the V gene TRBV5-4; no reliable D call. Germline lookup yields CDR1 SGHNT and CDR2 YYREEE (reference sequence). The CDR3 consists of 12 residues. V was clipped by 6 bases and J by 5 bases, with 10 bases between them. The CDR3 DNA reads TGTGCCAGCACCCGGACGGGAGATACGCAGTATTTT. The encoded protein is CASTRTGDTQYF. The full variable domain, in which reference TRBV5-4 and TRBJ2-3 provide the parts outside the CDR3, is ETGVTQSPTHLIKTRGQQVTLRCSSQSGHNTVSWYQQALGQGPQFIFQYYREEENGRGNFPPRFSGLQFPNYSSELNVNALELDDSALYLCASTRTGDTQYFGPGTRLTVL.

About this clone itself: The sample has other DNA sequences that encode this CDR3 too. J is TRBJ1-5 and V is TRBV6-1; D not certain. CDR3 length equals 13 residues. Germline loops: CDR1 MNHNS, CDR2 SASEGT. V gave up 3 bases and J gave up 4 bases, with 7 bases separating them. The CDR3 loop reads CASSDGWNQPQHF. Written as DNA, the CDR3 is TGTGCCAGCAGTGACGGGTGGAATCAGCCCCAGCATTTT.

The chain couples TRBV7-2 to TRBJ2-7; D tentatively reads TRBD1 or TRBD2 (5 bases each). This CDR3 has 15 residues. The V gene lost 0 bases and the J gene lost 4 bases, with 13 bases spanning the gap. Germline CDR1 is SGHTA and CDR2 is FQGNSA. CDR3: CASSLAGGGKYEQYF. For the CDR3, the DNA is TGTGCCAGCAGCTTAGCTGGTGGGGGAAAATACGAGCAGTACTTC.

V usage is TRBV27 and J usage is TRBJ1-5; unclear D gene. Germline values: CDR1 MNHEY, CDR2 SMNVEV (reference sequence). This CDR3 region has 16 residues. The V end lost 2 bases, the J end lost 1 base, and 12 bases lay between the germline ends. CDR3 DNA: TGTGCCAGCAGTTTAGGGAGCGTAGGAAGCAATCAGCCCCAGCATTTT. Translation gives CASSLGSVGSNQPQHF.

V gene TRBV10-2 combines with J gene TRBJ1-3, with D tentatively TRBD1 (6 bases). This CDR3 contains 14 residues. V lost 3 bases and J lost 2, with 8 bases in between. CDR1 is WSHSY and CDR2 is SAAADI in the germline V gene. CDR3 in amino acids: CASSDRGAGNTIYF. The CDR3 nucleotides read TGCGCCAGCAGTGACAGGGGAGCTGGAAACACCATATATTTT.

This clone was seen only once. This chain uses TRBV30 with TRBJ2-3; 10 positions agree with TRBD1. The germline gives CDR1 GTSNPN, CDR2 SVGIG (reference sequence). The V segment lost 1 base and the J segment 4 bases; nucleotides outside the gene matches: 5. This CDR3 comprises 15 residues. The CDR3, as DNA: TGTGCCTGGAGTGCGGGGGACAGGGGTGCAGATACGCAGTATTTT. As protein: CAWSAGDRGADTQYF.

The chain links TRBV15 to TRBJ2-5, with 8 bases lining up with TRBD2. TRBJ2-7 explains the end of the DNA better; the J call may be wrong. Germline CDR1 is LNHNV and CDR2 is YYDKDF (reference sequence). The CDR3 is 15 residues long. The chain's CDR3 is CATSRPGLAAYEQYF. In DNA form, the CDR3 reads TGTGCCACCAGCAGACCAGGACTAGCCGCCTACGAGCAGTACTTC.

This sequence joins TRBV6-1 and TRBJ1-5; 9 nucleotides align to TRBD1. The CDR3 runs 16 residues. V dropped 4 bases and J dropped 5; count of bases not matched to a gene: 9. Germline loops: CDR1 MNHNS, CDR2 SASEGT. CDR3 sequence (DNA): TGTGCCAGCAGTGCCTTACGGGGACAGGGCGATCAGCCCCAGCATTTT. Translated: CASSALRGQGDQPQHF.

The V gene is TRBV19, the J gene TRBJ2-3; possible D gene TRBD1, 6 bases. Trimming removed 3 bases from V and 5 bases from J, with 15 bases in between. The CDR3 has 15 amino acids. Per the germline V gene, CDR1 is LNHDA and CDR2 is SQIVND (reference sequence). The CDR3, as DNA: TGTGCCAGTAGTATCTCTTTCGGGACACAAGATACGCAGTATTTT. Amino acid sequence: CASSISFGTQDTQYF.

The chain has TRBV14 and TRBJ2-2, with 7 bases that match TRBD1. Trimming took 4 bases from V and 3 from J; bases not matched to a gene: 8. The CDR3 is 16 residues long. Germline CDR1 and CDR2: SGHDN and FVKESK. In DNA, the CDR3 is TGTGCCAGCAGCCCCGACAGGGCGACGGACACCGGGGAGCTGTTTTTT. This codes for CASSPDRATDTGELFF.

This clone was detected only a few times. This chain links TRBV2 with TRBJ1-4, with D perhaps matching TRBD1 (5 bases). Trimming shortened V by 6 bases and J by 4 bases, and 12 bases separated the two germline ends. Germline CDR1 reads SNHLY; CDR2 reads FYNNEI. The CDR3 spans 14 residues. The CDR3 region has the DNA TGTGCCAGCAGATCCACAGGTTTTAATGAAAAACTGTTTTTT. This gives the protein CASRSTGFNEKLFF.

The rearrangement uses TRBV5-1 and TRBJ2-3, with TRBD2 matching 11 bases. V lost 4 bases and J lost 5; bases outside the gene matches: 9. This CDR3 is 16 amino acids long. Germline V gene lookup returns CDR1 SGHRS and CDR2 YFSETQ. The CDR3 DNA sequence: TGCGCCAGCAGCGTGTATAGCGGGAGGGCGGTAGATACGCAGTATTTT. This encodes CASSVYSGRAVDTQYF.

This chain joins TRBV28 and TRBJ1-5; no reliable D call. The length of the CDR3 is 15 residues. Germline CDR1 is MDHEN and CDR2 is SYDVKM. V was pared by 5 bases and J by 7 bases, with 18 bases between. CDR3 protein: CASSVMLAGLQPQHF. Here the CDR3 DNA reads TGTGCCAGCAGTGTTATGTTGGCAGGATTGCAGCCCCAGCATTTT.

This clone was counted a few times. The chain uses TRBV19 and TRBJ1-4; D is ambiguous. The length of the CDR3 is 12 residues. Trimming cost V 0 bases and J 10 bases, with 6 bases left between them. CDR1 is LNHDA, CDR2 SQIVND, per germline (reference sequence). CDR3 loop: CASSIDRGKLFF. The CDR3 nucleotides read TGTGCCAGTAGTATAGATCGTGGAAAACTGTTTTTT.

The V and J genes are TRBV13 and TRBJ2-3; 8 bases are a match to TRBD2. The CDR3 spans 15 residues. The germline gives CDR1 PRHDT, CDR2 FYEKMQ (reference sequence). V lost 5 bases to trimming and J lost 3 bases; unmatched junction nucleotides: 7. The DNA for the CDR3 is TGTGCCAGCAGCCCTGGCGGCGGGAGGACAGATACGCAGTATTTT. It translates to CASSPGGGRTDTQYF. Full variable domain (remainder filled in from reference TRBV13 and TRBJ2-3): AAGVIQSPRHLIKEKRETATLKCYPIPRHDTVYWYQQGPGQDPQFLISFYEKMQSDKGSIPDRFSAQQFSDYHSELNMSSLELGDSALYFCASSPGGGRTDTQYFGPGTRLTVL.